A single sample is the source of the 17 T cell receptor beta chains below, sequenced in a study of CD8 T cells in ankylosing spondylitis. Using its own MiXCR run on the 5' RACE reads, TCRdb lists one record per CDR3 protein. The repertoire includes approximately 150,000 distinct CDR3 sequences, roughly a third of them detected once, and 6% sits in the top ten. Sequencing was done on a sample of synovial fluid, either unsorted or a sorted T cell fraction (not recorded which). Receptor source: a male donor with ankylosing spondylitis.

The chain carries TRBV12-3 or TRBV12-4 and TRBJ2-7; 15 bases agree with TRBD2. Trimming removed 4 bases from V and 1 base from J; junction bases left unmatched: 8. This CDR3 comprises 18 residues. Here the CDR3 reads CASSSRTSGRARSYEQYF. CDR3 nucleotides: TGTGCCAGCAGTTCAAGGACTAGCGGGAGGGCTAGGTCCTACGAGCAGTACTTC.

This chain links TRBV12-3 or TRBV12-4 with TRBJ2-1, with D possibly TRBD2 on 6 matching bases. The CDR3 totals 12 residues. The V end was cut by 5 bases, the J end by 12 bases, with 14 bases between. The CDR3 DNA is TGTGCCAGCAGTCCCGGGAGTAAGGGGCAGTTCTTC. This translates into CASSPGSKGQFF.

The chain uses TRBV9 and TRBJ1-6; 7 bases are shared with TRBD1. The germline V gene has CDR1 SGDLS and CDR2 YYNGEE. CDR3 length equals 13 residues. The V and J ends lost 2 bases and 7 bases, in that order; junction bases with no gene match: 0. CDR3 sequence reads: CASSVTGNSPLHF. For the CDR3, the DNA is TGTGCCAGCAGCGTGACAGGGAATTCACCCCTCCACTTT.

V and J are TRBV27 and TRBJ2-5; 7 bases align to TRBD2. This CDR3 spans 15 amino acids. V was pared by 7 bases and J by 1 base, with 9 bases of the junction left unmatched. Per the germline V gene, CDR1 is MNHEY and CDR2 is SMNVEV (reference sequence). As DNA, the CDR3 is TGTGCCAGCACCCGGCCCAGCGGGGCCCAAGAGACCCAGTACTTC. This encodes CASTRPSGAQETQYF.

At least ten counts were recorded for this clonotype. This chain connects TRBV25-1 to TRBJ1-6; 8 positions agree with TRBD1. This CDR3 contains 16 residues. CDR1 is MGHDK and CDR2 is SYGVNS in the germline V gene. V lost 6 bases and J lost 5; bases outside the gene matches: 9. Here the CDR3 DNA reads TGTGCCAGCAGACCCGGGACAGGAACGGATAATTCACCCCTCCACTTT. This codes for CASRPGTGTDNSPLHF.

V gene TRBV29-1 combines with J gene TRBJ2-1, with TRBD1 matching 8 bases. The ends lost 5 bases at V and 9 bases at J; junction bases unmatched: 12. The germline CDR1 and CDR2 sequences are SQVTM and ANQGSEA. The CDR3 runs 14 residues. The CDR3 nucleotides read TGCAGCGTTAGAGGACAGGGCTCGCCTCCTGAGCAGTTCTTC. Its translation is CSVRGQGSPPEQFF.

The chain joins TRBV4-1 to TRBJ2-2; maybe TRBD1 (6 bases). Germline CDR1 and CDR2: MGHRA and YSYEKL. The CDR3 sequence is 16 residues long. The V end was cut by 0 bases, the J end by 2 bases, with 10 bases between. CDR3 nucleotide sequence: TGCGCCAGCAGCCAAGACCTCAGGGGAAACACCGGGGAGCTGTTTTTT. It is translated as CASSQDLRGNTGELFF.

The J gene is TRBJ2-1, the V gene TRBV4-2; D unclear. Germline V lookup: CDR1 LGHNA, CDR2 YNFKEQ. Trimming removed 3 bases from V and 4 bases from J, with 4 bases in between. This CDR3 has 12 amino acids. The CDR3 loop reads CASSHRYNEQFF. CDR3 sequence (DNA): TGTGCCAGCAGCCACCGGTACAATGAGCAGTTCTTC.

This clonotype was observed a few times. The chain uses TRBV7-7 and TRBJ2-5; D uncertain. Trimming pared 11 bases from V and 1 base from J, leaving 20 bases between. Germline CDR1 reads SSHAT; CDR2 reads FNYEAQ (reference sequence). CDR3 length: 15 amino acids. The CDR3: CAVRGDPKSQETQYF. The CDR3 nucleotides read TGTGCCGTCCGAGGTGATCCAAAATCCCAAGAGACCCAGTACTTC.

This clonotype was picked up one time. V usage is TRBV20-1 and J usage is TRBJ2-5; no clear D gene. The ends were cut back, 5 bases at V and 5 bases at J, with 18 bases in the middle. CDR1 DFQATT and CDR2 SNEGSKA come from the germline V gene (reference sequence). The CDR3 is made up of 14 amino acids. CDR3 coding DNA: TGCAGTGCTCCCTCCTGGCCATCCGGGGAGACCCAGTACTTC. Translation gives CSAPSWPSGETQYF.

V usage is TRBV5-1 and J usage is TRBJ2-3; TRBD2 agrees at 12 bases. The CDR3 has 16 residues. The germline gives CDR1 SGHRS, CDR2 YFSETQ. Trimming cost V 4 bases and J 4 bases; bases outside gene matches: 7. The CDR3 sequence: CASSLLAGGLADTQYF. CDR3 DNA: TGCGCCAGCAGCCTCCTAGCGGGGGGGCTGGCAGATACGCAGTATTTT.

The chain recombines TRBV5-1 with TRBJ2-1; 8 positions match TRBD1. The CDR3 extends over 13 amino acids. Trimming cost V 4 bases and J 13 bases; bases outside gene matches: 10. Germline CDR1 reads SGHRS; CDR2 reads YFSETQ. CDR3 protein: CASSRDRTGLQFF. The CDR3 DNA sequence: TGCGCCAGCAGCCGGGACAGGACTGGACTTCAGTTCTTC.

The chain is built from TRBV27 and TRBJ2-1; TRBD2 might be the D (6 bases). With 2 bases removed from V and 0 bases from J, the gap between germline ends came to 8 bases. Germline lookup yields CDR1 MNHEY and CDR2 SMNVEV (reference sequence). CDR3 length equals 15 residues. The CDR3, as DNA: TGTGCCAGCAGTTTAGAGGGACTCTCCTACAATGAGCAGTTCTTC. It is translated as CASSLEGLSYNEQFF.

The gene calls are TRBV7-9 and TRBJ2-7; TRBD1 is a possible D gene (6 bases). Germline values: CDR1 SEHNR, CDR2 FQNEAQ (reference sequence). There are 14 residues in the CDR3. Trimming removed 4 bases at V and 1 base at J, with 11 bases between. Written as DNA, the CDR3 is TGTGCCAGCAGCTGGGAAGGGGGATCCTACGAGCAGTACTTC. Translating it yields CASSWEGGSYEQYF.

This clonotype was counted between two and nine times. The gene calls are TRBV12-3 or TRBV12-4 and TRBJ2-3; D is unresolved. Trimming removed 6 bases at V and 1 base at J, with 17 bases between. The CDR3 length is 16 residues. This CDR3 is CASSPSPRARTDTQYF. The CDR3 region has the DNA TGTGCCAGCAGCCCGTCACCTAGGGCCCGCACAGATACGCAGTATTTT.

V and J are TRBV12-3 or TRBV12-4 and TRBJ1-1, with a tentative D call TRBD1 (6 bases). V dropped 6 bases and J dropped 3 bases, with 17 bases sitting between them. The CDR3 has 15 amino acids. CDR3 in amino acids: CASRNTGTTYTEAFF. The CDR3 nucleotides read TGTGCCAGCAGAAACACCGGGACAACCTACACTGAAGCTTTCTTT.

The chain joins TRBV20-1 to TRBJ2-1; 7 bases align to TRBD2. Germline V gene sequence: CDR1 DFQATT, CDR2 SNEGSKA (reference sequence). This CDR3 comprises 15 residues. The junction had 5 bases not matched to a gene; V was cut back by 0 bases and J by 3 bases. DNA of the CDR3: TGCAGTGCTAGAGACCTTAGCGGGTTCTACAATGAGCAGTTCTTC. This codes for CSARDLSGFYNEQFF.